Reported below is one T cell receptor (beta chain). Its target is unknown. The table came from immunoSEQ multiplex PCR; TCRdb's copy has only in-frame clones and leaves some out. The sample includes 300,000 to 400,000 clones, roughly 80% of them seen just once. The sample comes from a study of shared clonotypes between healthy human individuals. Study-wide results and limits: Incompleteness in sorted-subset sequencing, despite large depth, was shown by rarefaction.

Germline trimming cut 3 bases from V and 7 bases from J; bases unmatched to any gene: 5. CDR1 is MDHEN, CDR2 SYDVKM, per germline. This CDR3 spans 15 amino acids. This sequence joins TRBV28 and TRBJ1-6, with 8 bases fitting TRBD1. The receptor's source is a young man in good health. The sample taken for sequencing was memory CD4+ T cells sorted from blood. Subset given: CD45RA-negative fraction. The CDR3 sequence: CASSFRGLGNSPLHF. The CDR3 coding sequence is TGTGCCAGCAGTTTCAGGGGGCTAGGGAATTCACCCCTCCACTTT.